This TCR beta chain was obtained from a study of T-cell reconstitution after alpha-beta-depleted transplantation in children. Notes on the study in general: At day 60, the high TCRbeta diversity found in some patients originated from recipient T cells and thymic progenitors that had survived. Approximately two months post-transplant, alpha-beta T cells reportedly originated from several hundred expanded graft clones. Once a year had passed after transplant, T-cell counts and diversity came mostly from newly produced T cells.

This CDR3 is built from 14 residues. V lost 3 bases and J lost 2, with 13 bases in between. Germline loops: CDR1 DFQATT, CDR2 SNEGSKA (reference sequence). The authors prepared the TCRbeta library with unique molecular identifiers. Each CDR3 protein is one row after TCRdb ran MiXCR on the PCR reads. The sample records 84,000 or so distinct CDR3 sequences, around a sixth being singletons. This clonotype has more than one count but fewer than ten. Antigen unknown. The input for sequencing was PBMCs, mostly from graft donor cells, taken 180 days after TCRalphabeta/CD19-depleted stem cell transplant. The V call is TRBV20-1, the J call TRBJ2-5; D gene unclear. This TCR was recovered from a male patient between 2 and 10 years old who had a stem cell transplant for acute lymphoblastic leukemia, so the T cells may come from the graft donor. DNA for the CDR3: TGCAGTGCTAGTTTTCAGAATAAGCAAGAGACCCAGTACTTC. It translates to CSASFQNKQETQYF.